This T cell receptor (beta chain) was obtained from a study of blood T cells in healthy people across ages. Regarding the study as a whole: Donors of long life had a larger count of naive CD4+ cells and greater diversity than aged donors.

For this clonotype: The target antigen is unknown.

V was pared by 7 bases and J by 4 bases, with 22 bases of the junction left unmatched. This CDR3 has 19 residues. Germline V gene data show CDR1 as SQVTM and CDR2 as ANQGSEA. PBMCs, at least 6.5 million per sample, were isolated. Using a J-beta primer mix together with a sample-barcoded 5' primer, a second PCR was run for roughly 6 to 12 cycles. Each of the cDNA molecules was tagged by a template-switch adaptor with 12 random nucleotides. CDR3-containing paired-end reads numbering at least 3 million came from each sample. MiXCR, run by TCRdb on the 5' RACE reads, gives a single entry per CDR3 protein. The sample lists fewer than 1.5 million distinct CDR3 sequences, around 42% occurring once.

The chain carries TRBV29-1 and TRBJ2-3; 11 bases line up with TRBD2. Material for sequencing was blood. The sequence was collected from a woman in her late teens or twenties in good health. The DNA of the CDR3 is TGCAGCGCCACTCAAGACAGAGAACTAGCGGGAGTCCCTCCAGATACGCAGTATTTT. Residues: CSATQDRELAGVPPDTQYF.